The rows below give T cell receptor beta chains drawn from one sample of a study of CD8 T cells in Susac syndrome. TCRdb reprocessed the immunoSEQ multiplex PCR reads via MiXCR and lists one record per CDR3 protein. The sample has about 240,000 distinct CDR3 sequences, 90% to 97% seen once; the top ten hold about 0.1%. The sequencing input was CD4+ T cells from PBMCs. Receptors originate from a human donor with Susac syndrome. CDR3s include the opening cysteine and the closing phenylalanine or tryptophan. D genes are given only for firm matches. The size field is filled for only some rows; it gives once, few, many or a size class.

j_call	v_call	d_call	clone_size	cdr3_nt	cdr3_aa
TRBJ2-3	TRBV20-1	TRBD1	NA	TGCAGTGCTACTATGCCGGGACAGGGTACAGATACGCAGTATTTT	CSATMPGQGTDTQYF
TRBJ2-3	TRBV3-1	NA	NA	TGTGCCAGCAGCCAAGATGCCGGTTCTTCCGCAGATACGCAGTATTTT	CASSQDAGSSADTQYF
TRBJ2-1	TRBV18	NA	NA	TGTGCCAGCTCACCGTCGAGACTATGGAATGAGCAGTTCTTC	CASSPSRLWNEQFF
TRBJ2-1	TRBV7-9	TRBD1	NA	TGTGCCAGCAGCTTACGCGGGACAGGGGGGGATGAGCAGTTCTTC	CASSLRGTGGDEQFF
TRBJ2-3	TRBV29-1	NA	once	TGCAGCGTTAGGGACTTCAGCACAGATACGCAGTATTTT	CSVRDFSTDTQYF
TRBJ2-1	TRBV20-1	NA	NA	TGCAGTGCTAGAGTCAATGAGCAGTTCTTC	CSARVNEQFF
TRBJ1-1	TRBV29-1	NA	NA	TGCAGCGTCTCTACAGGGAGGGACACTGAAGCTTTCTTT	CSVSTGRDTEAFF
TRBJ2-3	TRBV5-1	TRBD1	NA	TGCGCCAGCAGCTCCCGGACAGGGGGGGGCGCAGATACGCAGTATTTT	CASSSRTGGGADTQYF
TRBJ1-1	TRBV5-1	NA	NA	TGCGCCAGCAGCTTGGAGGACAGAAACACTGAAGCTTTCTTT	CASSLEDRNTEAFF
TRBJ2-2	TRBV28	TRBD1	NA	TGTGCCAGCAGTTCCTACAGGGGGGCCGGGGAGCTGTTTTTT	CASSSYRGAGELFF
TRBJ2-4	TRBV20-1	TRBD1	NA	TGCAGTGTAATCGACAGGGGCCCCAAAAACATTCAGTACTTC	CSVIDRGPKNIQYF
TRBJ1-1	TRBV9	NA	NA	TGTGCCAGCAGCGGCACAGCAAGGAACACTGAAGCTTTCTTT	CASSGTARNTEAFF
TRBJ2-3	TRBV20-1	TRBD1	NA	TGCAGTGCTAGGGGGACAGGCACAGATACGCAGTATTTT	CSARGTGTDTQYF
TRBJ2-7	TRBV12-3/TRBV12-4	NA	few	TGTGCCAGCAGTTTTGGCTACGAGCAGTACTTC	CASSFGYEQYF
TRBJ1-1	TRBV11-1	TRBD1	once	TGTGCCTGCGACAGGGGAGGTGAAGCTTTCTTT	CACDRGGEAFF
TRBJ2-5	TRBV4-2	NA	NA	TGTGCCAGCAGCCAAGACACCAGTCCCCGGGAGACCCAGTACTTC	CASSQDTSPRETQYF
TRBJ2-2	TRBV19	NA	NA	TGTGCCAGTAGTACCACCGGGGGACAGCAAACCGGGGAGCTGTTTTTT	CASSTTGGQQTGELFF
TRBJ1-4	TRBV27	TRBD1	NA	TGTGCCAGCAGTGCCTCGACAGGGATGGTAGAAAAACTGTTTTTT	CASSASTGMVEKLFF
TRBJ2-1	TRBV5-1	NA	NA	TGCGCCAGCAGCCCGGATGAGGGAACAGGGCACAGGGAGCAGTTCTTC	CASSPDEGTGHREQFF
TRBJ1-1	TRBV5-1	TRBD1	NA	TGCGCCAGCAGCTTCCTCGGGACAGCTAAGAACACTGAAGCTTTCTTT	CASSFLGTAKNTEAFF
TRBJ2-7	TRBV28	TRBD1	few	TGTGCCAGCAGTTTACCGGGACAGGGGTACGAGCAGTACTTC	CASSLPGQGYEQYF
TRBJ2-3	TRBV5-6	NA	NA	TGTGCCAGCAGCCGACCGGGGTCAGATACGCAGTATTTT	CASSRPGSDTQYF
TRBJ2-3	TRBV6-1	TRBD2	NA	TGTGCCAGCCGGGGGGGCGCTTCAGATACGCAGTATTTT	CASRGGASDTQYF
TRBJ1-4	TRBV29-1	NA	once	TGCAGCGTCAGACCGGGTCCTCAATCGCTTAATGAAAAACTGTTTTTT	CSVRPGPQSLNEKLFF
TRBJ1-1	TRBV19	NA	NA	TGTGCCACTTACCCTCCAGCTTTCTTT	CATYPPAFF
TRBJ1-2	TRBV25-1	NA	NA	TGTGCCAGCAGTGCCGGGACTCGGGGCTACACCTTC	CASSAGTRGYTF
TRBJ1-1	TRBV30	NA	NA	TGTGCCTGGAGTAAACAGCCTAACACTGAAGCTTTCTTT	CAWSKQPNTEAFF
TRBJ2-1	TRBV7-8	NA	NA	TGTGCCAGCAGAAAAAGTCGGGTCGGTTCCTACAATGAGCAGTTCTTC	CASRKSRVGSYNEQFF
TRBJ1-1	TRBV11-3	NA	NA	TGTGCCAGCAGCTTAGGTACTTCGACAGTAACTGAAGCTTTCTTT	CASSLGTSTVTEAFF
TRBJ2-7	TRBV7-9	TRBD1	NA	TGTGCCAGCAGCTTACCACGGGACAGTCCCTACGAGCAGTACTTC	CASSLPRDSPYEQYF
TRBJ2-7	TRBV28	NA	once	TGTGCCAGCAGTTTAATCCAGGGGCTCCTATACGAGCAGTACTTC	CASSLIQGLLYEQYF
TRBJ1-4	TRBV30	NA	NA	TGTGCCTGGAGCTGGTACAGGGCAGAAAAACTGTTTTTT	CAWSWYRAEKLFF
TRBJ2-5	TRBV9	TRBD1	NA	TGTGCCAGCAGCCTCCGGGACAGTCAAGAGACCCAGTACTTC	CASSLRDSQETQYF
TRBJ1-5	TRBV20-1	NA	NA	TGCAGTGCTAGAGACGGGAGGCCGGTCGGGCCCCAGCATTTT	CSARDGRPVGPQHF
TRBJ1-1	TRBV5-6	NA	NA	TGTGCCAGCAGCTTGATGAATCGTAGGGCCTTCTTT	CASSLMNRRAFF
TRBJ2-7	TRBV12-3/TRBV12-4	NA	NA	TGTGCCAGCAGTTTAGCGGCTCACGGACTGGCGGGTCAGTCCTACGAGCAGTACTTC	CASSLAAHGLAGQSYEQYF
TRBJ1-5	TRBV18	NA	NA	TGTGCCAGCTCACCGCGGCGGGACAATCAGCCCCAGCATTTT	CASSPRRDNQPQHF
TRBJ2-7	TRBV3-1	NA	NA	TGTGCCAGCAACATCCAGGGGAGTGAGCAGTACTTC	CASNIQGSEQYF
TRBJ1-5	TRBV7-2	NA	NA	TGTGCCAGCAGCTTATCCGAATATCCCCAGCATTTT	CASSLSEYPQHF
TRBJ2-7	TRBV29-1	TRBD2	NA	TGCAGCGTTGGGGTTCGGCTAGCGGGAAACGAGCAGTACTTC	CSVGVRLAGNEQYF
TRBJ2-2	TRBV5-1	TRBD2	NA	TGCGCCAGCAGCTTGTCGATGACTAGCGGGATTTCCGGGGAGCTGTTTTTT	CASSLSMTSGISGELFF
TRBJ2-5	TRBV20-1	TRBD2	NA	TGCAGTGCTAGCCCCCTAGCGGACATTGTAGAGACCCAGTACTTC	CSASPLADIVETQYF
TRBJ2-3	TRBV20-1	NA	NA	TGCAGTGCTAGAGTCGAGTTCCTCCTAAAAACAGATACGCAGTATTTT	CSARVEFLLKTDTQYF
TRBJ2-7	TRBV7-8	NA	NA	TGTGCCAGCAGCTCCCGGGGTACCTACGAGCAGTACTTC	CASSSRGTYEQYF
TRBJ1-1	TRBV19	NA	NA	TGTGCCAGTAGTAAGACAGAGTTCAGTGAAGCTTTCTTT	CASSKTEFSEAFF
TRBJ2-5	TRBV4-1	NA	NA	TGCGCCAGCAGCCAAGATCTCGTAGGGCGGGAGACCCAGTACTTC	CASSQDLVGRETQYF
TRBJ2-1	TRBV20-1	NA	NA	TGCAGTGCTCTTAAGAGGGCAGGGGCATACAATGAGCAGTTCTTC	CSALKRAGAYNEQFF
TRBJ2-6	TRBV30	NA	NA	TGTGCCTGGGGGACAAGATACTCTGGGGCCAACGTCCTGACTTTC	CAWGTRYSGANVLTF
TRBJ2-5	TRBV2	TRBD1	NA	TGTGCCAGCAGCGGGGACAGAGTCCAAGAGACCCAGTACTTC	CASSGDRVQETQYF
TRBJ2-5	TRBV29-1	TRBD2	NA	TGCAGCGTTGAAGATAGCGGGAGGGCAGATGAGACCCAGTACTTC	CSVEDSGRADETQYF
TRBJ2-1	TRBV29-1	TRBD1	NA	TGCAGCGCCCATGGCGTATGGGTAATGAAGGAGGACAGGGACAATGAGCAGTTCTTC	CSAHGVWVMKEDRDNEQFF
TRBJ2-7	TRBV3-1	NA	NA	TGTGCCAGCAGCCAGGACTATTTAGCGAACTCCTACGAGCAGTACTTC	CASSQDYLANSYEQYF
TRBJ2-1	TRBV12-3/TRBV12-4	NA	NA	TGTGCCAGCAGTTTAGGTCAGGGTGTTAATGAGCAGTTCTTC	CASSLGQGVNEQFF
TRBJ2-4	TRBV20-1	TRBD1	NA	TGCAGTGCTATCACAGGGGCGGGAAACATTCAGTACTTC	CSAITGAGNIQYF
TRBJ2-3	TRBV3-1	TRBD1	NA	TGTGCCAGCTCTTGGGACAGGGGCACAGATACGCAGTATTTT	CASSWDRGTDTQYF
TRBJ2-5	TRBV5-8	TRBD1	NA	TGTGCCAGCAGCCCAGAGGGGACAGGGGAGAAGTCCCAGTACTTC	CASSPEGTGEKSQYF
TRBJ2-5	TRBV28	NA	NA	TGTGCCAGCAGTGTCTTGCGGGTTGCCCAGTACTTC	CASSVLRVAQYF
TRBJ2-3	TRBV28	NA	once	TGTGCCAGCAGTCACCCCCAGACGGATACGCAGTATTTT	CASSHPQTDTQYF
TRBJ1-1	TRBV21-1	NA	NA	TGTGCCAGCAGCCCTCGAGGCGAGAACACTGAAGCTTTCTTT	CASSPRGENTEAFF